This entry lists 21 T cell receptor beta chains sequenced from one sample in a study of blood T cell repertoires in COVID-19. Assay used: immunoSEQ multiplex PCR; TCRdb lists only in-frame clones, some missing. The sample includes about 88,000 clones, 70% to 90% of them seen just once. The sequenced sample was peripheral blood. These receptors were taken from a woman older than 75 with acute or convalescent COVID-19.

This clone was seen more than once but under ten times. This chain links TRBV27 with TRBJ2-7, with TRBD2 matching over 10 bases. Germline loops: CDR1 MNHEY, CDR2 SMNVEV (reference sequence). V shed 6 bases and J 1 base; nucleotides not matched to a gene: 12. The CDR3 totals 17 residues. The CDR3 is CASSPRHSGRSSYEQYF. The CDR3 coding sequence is TGTGCCAGCAGCCCCAGACATAGCGGGAGGTCGTCCTACGAGCAGTACTTC.

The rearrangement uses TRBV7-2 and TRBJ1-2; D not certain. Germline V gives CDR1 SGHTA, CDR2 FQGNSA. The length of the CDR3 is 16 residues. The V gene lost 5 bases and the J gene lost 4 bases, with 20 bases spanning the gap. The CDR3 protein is CASSPNPSLVIYGYTF. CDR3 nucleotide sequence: TGTGCCAGCAGCCCGAATCCCTCACTTGTCATCTATGGCTACACCTTC.

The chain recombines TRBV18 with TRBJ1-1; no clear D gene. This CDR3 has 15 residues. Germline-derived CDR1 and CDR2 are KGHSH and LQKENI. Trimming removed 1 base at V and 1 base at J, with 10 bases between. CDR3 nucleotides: TGTGCCAGCTCACCACTCCCCCTGAGGAACACTGAAGCTTTCTTT. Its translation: CASSPLPLRNTEAFF.

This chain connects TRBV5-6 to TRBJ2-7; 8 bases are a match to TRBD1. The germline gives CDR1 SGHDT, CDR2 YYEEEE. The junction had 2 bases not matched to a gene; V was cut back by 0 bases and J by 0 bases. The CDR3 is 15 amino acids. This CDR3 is CASSLGDRPSYEQYF. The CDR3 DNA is TGTGCCAGCAGCTTGGGGGACAGGCCCTCCTACGAGCAGTACTTC.

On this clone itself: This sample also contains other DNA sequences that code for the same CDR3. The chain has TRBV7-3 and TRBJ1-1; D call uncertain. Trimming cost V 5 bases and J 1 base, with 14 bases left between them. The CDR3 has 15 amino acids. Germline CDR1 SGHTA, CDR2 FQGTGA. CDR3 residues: CASSLSPGENTEAFF. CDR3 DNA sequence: TGTGCCAGCAGCCTCTCTCCGGGAGAGAACACTGAAGCTTTCTTT.

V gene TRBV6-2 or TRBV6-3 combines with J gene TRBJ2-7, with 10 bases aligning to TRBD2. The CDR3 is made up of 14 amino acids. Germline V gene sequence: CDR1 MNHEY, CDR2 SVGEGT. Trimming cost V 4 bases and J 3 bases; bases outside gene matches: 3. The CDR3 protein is CASSWTSGLYEQYF. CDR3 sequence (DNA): TGTGCCAGCAGTTGGACTAGCGGACTCTACGAGCAGTACTTC.

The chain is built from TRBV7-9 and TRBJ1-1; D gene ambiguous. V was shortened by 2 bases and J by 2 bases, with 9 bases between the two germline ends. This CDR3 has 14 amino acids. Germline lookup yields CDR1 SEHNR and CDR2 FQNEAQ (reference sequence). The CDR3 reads CASSLFGENTEAFF. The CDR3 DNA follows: TGTGCCAGCAGCTTATTCGGGGAAAACACTGAAGCTTTCTTT.

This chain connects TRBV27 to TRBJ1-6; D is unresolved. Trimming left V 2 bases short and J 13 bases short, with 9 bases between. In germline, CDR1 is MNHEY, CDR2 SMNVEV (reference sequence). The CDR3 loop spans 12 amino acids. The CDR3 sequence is CASSLPLGPLHF. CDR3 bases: TGTGCCAGCAGTTTACCCCTCGGGCCCCTCCACTTT.

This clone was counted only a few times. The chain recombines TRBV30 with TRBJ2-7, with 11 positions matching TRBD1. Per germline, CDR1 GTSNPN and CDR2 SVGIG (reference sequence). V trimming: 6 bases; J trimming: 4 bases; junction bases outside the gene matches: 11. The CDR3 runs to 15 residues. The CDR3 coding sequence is TGTGCCTGTTCCCGGACAGGGGGCGAGATATACGAGCAGTACTTC. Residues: CACSRTGGEIYEQYF.

CDR3 nucleotide sequence: TGTGCCAGCAGCACAACAGTGAACACTGAAGCTTTCTTT. Its translation: CASSTTVNTEAFF. J is TRBJ1-1 and V is TRBV6-5; no reliable D call. Trimming pared 6 bases from V and 0 bases from J, leaving 8 bases between. Per germline, CDR1 MNHEY and CDR2 SVGAGI. The CDR3 runs to 13 residues.

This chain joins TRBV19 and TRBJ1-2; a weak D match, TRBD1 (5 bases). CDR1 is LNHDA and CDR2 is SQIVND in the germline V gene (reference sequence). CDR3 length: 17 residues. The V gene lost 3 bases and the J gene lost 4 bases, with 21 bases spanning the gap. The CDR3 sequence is CASSIPTQRQSPYGYTF. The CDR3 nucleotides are TGTGCCAGTAGTATCCCGACCCAAAGACAGAGCCCCTATGGCTACACCTTC.

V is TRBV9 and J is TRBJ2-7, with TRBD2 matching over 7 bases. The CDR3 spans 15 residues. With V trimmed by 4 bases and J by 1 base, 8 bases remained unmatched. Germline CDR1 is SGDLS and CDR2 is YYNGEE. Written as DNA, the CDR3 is TGTGCCAGCAGCACCACCGGGACTACTTCCTACGAGCAGTACTTC. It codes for CASSTTGTTSYEQYF. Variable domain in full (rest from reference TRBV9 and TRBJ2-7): DSGVTQTPKHLITATGQRVTLRCSPRSGDLSVYWYQQSLDQGLQFLIQYYNGEERAKGNILERFSAQQFPDLHSELNLSSLELGDSALYFCASSTTGTTSYEQYFGPGTRLTVT.

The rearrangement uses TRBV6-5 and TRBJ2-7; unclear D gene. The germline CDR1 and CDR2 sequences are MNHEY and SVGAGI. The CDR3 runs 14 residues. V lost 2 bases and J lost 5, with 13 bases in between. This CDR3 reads CASSYGRKVHEQYF. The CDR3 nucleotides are TGTGCCAGCAGTTACGGCAGGAAAGTCCACGAGCAGTACTTC.

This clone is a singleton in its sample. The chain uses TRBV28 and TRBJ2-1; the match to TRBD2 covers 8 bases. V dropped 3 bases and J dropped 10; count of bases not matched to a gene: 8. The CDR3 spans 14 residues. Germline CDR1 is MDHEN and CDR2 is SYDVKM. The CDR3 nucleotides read TGTGCCAGCAGTTTCGGATTAGCGGGAAAAGAGCAGTTCTTC. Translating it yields CASSFGLAGKEQFF.

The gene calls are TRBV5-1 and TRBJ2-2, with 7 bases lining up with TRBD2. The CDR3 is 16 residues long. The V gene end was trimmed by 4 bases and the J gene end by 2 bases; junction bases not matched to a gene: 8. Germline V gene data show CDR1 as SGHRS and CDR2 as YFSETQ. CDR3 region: CASSPSGKPNTGELFF. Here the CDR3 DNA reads TGCGCCAGCAGCCCCAGCGGGAAGCCTAACACCGGGGAGCTGTTTTTT.

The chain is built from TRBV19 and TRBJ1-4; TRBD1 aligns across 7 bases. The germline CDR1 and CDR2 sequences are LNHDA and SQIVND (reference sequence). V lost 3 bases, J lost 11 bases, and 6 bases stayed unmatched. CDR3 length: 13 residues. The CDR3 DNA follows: TGTGCCAGTAGTATGAAGGGGGCCCGGAAACTGTTTTTT. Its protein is CASSMKGARKLFF.

The DNA for the CDR3 is TGTGCCAGCAGTGAAAGCTCCACAGGATACATCGCTGAAGCTTTCTTT. It is translated as CASSESSTGYIAEAFF. The V gene is TRBV25-1, the J gene TRBJ1-1, with a possible D match to TRBD1 (5 bases). The CDR3 length is 16 residues. Trimming shortened V by 2 bases and J by 6 bases, and 19 bases separated the two germline ends. The germline V gene encodes CDR1 MGHDK and CDR2 SYGVNS.

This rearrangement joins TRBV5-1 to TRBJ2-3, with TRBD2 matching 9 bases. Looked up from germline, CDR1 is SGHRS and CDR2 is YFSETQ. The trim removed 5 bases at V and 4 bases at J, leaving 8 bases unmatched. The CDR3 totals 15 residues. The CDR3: CASRIAGGRSDTQYF. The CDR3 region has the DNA TGCGCCAGCAGAATCGCGGGGGGGAGATCAGATACGCAGTATTTT.

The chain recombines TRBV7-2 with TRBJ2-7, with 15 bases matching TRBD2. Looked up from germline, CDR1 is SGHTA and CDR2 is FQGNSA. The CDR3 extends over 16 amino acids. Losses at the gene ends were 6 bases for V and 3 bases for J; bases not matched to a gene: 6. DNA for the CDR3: TGTGCCAGCAGTCCGGGACTAGCGGGGGGTTACTACGAGCAGTACTTC. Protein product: CASSPGLAGGYYEQYF.

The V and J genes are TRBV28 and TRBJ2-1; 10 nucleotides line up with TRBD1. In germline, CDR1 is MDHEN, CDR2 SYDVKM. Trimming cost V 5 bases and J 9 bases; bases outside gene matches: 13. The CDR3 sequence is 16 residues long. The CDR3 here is CASSLPGQGFSLEQFF. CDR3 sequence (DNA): TGTGCCAGCAGTCTTCCGGGACAGGGGTTTTCGCTTGAGCAGTTCTTC.

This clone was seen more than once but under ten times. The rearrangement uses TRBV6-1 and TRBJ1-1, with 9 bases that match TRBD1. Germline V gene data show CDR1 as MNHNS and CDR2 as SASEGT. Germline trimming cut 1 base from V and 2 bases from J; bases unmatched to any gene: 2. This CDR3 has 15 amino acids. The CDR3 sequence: CASSEVDRGNTEAFF. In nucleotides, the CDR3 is TGTGCCAGCAGTGAAGTGGACAGGGGCAACACTGAAGCTTTCTTT.